This T cell receptor beta chain originates from a study of T cell responses to AZD1222 COVID-19 vaccine. Study outcomes and limitations: The sample set comprised mostly white British donors with more females, and clonal diversity was possibly underestimated. The study found Spike-specific TCR breadth and depth rose after two AZD1222 doses.

Some clones are missing from TCRdb's copy, which holds only in-frame ones; the method was immunoSEQ multiplex PCR. The sample includes 130,000 or so clones, about 93% of them seen just once. As to this clone: Its antigen is unknown.

V shed 0 bases, J shed 3 bases, and the junction held 4 bases outside the gene matches. This CDR3 comprises 14 residues. The germline V gene has CDR1 GTSNPN and CDR2 SVGIG (reference sequence). This material consisted of peripheral blood, taken on day 0 of AZD1222 vaccination. V and J are TRBV30 and TRBJ2-7; 8 bases align to TRBD1. The TCR originated in an adult in good health. CDR3 in amino acids: CAWSVPGQGYEQYF. CDR3 bases: TGTGCCTGGAGTGTACCCGGACAGGGCTACGAGCAGTACTTC. Full variable domain (missing parts from reference TRBV30 and TRBJ2-7): SQTIHQWPATLVQPVGSPLSLECTVEGTSNPNLYWYRQAAGRGLQLLFYSVGIGQISSEVPQNLSASRPQDRQFILSSKKLLLSDSGFYLCAWSVPGQGYEQYFGPGTRLTVT.